The rows below give T cell receptor beta chains drawn from one sample of a study of CD8+ T cells in alopecia areata. Clones were read by immunoSEQ multiplex PCR, and TCRdb kept only the in-frame ones, dropping some. Among around 210,000 clones listed, roughly three fifths were seen once. The source material was CD8+ T cells sorted from blood. Receptors originate from a human donor in good health. The CDR3 runs from the conserved cysteine through the conserved F or W. The D gene is left open where the match is weak. The listing skips clone size in some rows; elsewhere it reads once, few, many or a size class.

>TRBV29-1|TRBJ2-7|.|.
CSVRDVHSYEQYF
TGCAGCGTCCGGGACGTCCACTCCTACGAGCAGTACTTC
>TRBV10-3|TRBJ1-1|few|.
CATTTGDNTEAFF
TGTGCCACAACGACAGGCGATAACACTGAAGCTTTCTTT
>TRBV11-2|TRBJ2-1|.|.
CASTNGGSAYNEQFF
TGTGCCAGCACCAACGGCGGGTCCGCATACAATGAGCAGTTCTTC
>TRBV5-4|TRBJ2-5|.|.
CASSLGWGEQETQYF
TGTGCCAGCAGCTTGGGTTGGGGGGAACAAGAGACCCAGTACTTC
>TRBV2|TRBJ2-3|.|TRBD2
CASSHSPLAAEDTQYF
TGTGCCAGCAGCCACTCGCCCCTAGCGGCGGAAGATACGCAGTATTTT
>TRBV11-2|TRBJ2-3|.|TRBD2
CASSYMLAGRTDTQYF
TGTGCCAGCAGCTATATGCTAGCGGGGAGGACAGATACGCAGTATTTT
>TRBV15|TRBJ1-1|.|.
CATSNASGLGFF
TGTGCCACCAGCAATGCCTCCGGGCTAGGTTTCTTT
>TRBV30|TRBJ1-1|.|.
CAWSSGARNTEAFF
TGTGCCTGGAGCTCCGGGGCGCGGAACACTGAAGCTTTCTTT
>TRBV29-1|TRBJ1-2|.|TRBD1
CSVSGQGGYTF
TGCAGCGTCTCGGGACAGGGCGGCTACACCTTC
>TRBV4-1|TRBJ1-2|.|TRBD1
CASSLRGQGNGYTF
TGCGCCAGCAGCCTACGAGGACAGGGTAATGGCTACACCTTC
>TRBV29-1|TRBJ1-2|.|TRBD1
CSVEVGTGNNYGYTF
TGCAGCGTTGAAGTCGGGACAGGGAATAACTATGGCTACACCTTC
>TRBV5-6|TRBJ1-5|.|.
CASSLARGQPQHF
TGTGCCAGCAGCTTGGCAAGGGGCCAGCCCCAGCATTTT
>TRBV9|TRBJ2-7|many|.
CASSVVPSSYEQYF
TGTGCCAGCAGCGTAGTCCCCAGCTCCTACGAGCAGTACTTC
>TRBV29-1|TRBJ1-1|.|.
CSVCEKNTEAFF
TGCAGCGTTTGCGAAAAGAACACTGAAGCTTTCTTT
>TRBV9|TRBJ2-3|.|TRBD2
CASSVGLARRTDTQYF
TGTGCCAGCAGCGTCGGACTAGCGCGTCGCACAGATACGCAGTATTTT
>TRBV9|TRBJ2-6|few|.
CASSVPKQGISGANVLTF
TGTGCCAGCAGCGTACCCAAACAGGGAATCTCTGGGGCCAACGTCCTGACTTTC
>TRBV2|TRBJ2-7|.|.
CASSDTQGPTEQYF
TGTGCCAGCAGTGATACTCAGGGCCCCACCGAGCAGTACTTC
>TRBV29-1|TRBJ2-7|once|TRBD1
CSVELGQGDDEQYF
TGCAGCGTGGAACTCGGACAGGGGGACGACGAGCAGTACTTC
>TRBV27|TRBJ2-1|once|TRBD2
CASSPRTSASSYNEQFF
TGTGCCAGCAGTCCACGGACTAGCGCAAGCTCCTACAATGAGCAGTTCTTC
>TRBV7-9|TRBJ1-2|few|.
CASSFSDANYGYTF
TGTGCCAGCAGCTTCAGTGACGCCAACTATGGCTACACCTTC
>TRBV29-1|TRBJ2-3|.|TRBD2
CSVDGTSGSSTDTQYF
TGCAGCGTTGACGGGACTAGCGGGTCTAGCACAGATACGCAGTATTTT
>TRBV6-5|TRBJ1-2|.|.
CASSAGVTNGYTF
TGTGCCAGCAGCGCAGGGGTGACGAATGGCTACACCTTC
>TRBV7-8|TRBJ2-5|.|.
CASSFRQGGFETQYF
TGTGCCAGCAGCTTTAGGCAGGGGGGTTTCGAGACCCAGTACTTC
>TRBV23-1|TRBJ1-6|.|.
CASSQRGTENNSPLHF
TGCGCCAGCAGTCAGAGAGGGACGGAAAATAATTCACCCCTCCACTTT
>TRBV4-1|TRBJ2-2|.|TRBD1
CASSHPGQTSGIGNTGELFF
TGCGCCAGCAGCCACCCGGGACAGACGTCAGGGATAGGGAACACCGGGGAGCTGTTTTTT
>TRBV29-1|TRBJ2-7|.|.
CSVETGAGYEQYF
TGCAGCGTAGAGACGGGAGCAGGCTACGAGCAGTACTTC
>TRBV9|TRBJ2-2|few|.
CASSSNTGELFF
TGTGCCAGCAGCTCGAACACCGGGGAGCTGTTTTTT
>TRBV25-1|TRBJ1-2|.|TRBD1
CASSLGDRAGYTF
TGTGCCAGCAGTCTTGGGGACAGGGCTGGCTACACCTTC
>TRBV29-1|TRBJ2-6|.|.
CSVGGDSSASGANVLTF
TGCAGCGTTGGGGGGGACAGCTCAGCCTCTGGGGCCAACGTCCTGACTTTC
>TRBV5-6|TRBJ2-4|.|.
CASSHAIPAAKNIQYF
TGTGCCAGCAGCCACGCCATCCCGGCGGCCAAAAACATTCAGTACTTC
>TRBV7-3|TRBJ2-3|.|.
CASSLSSSTDTQYF
TGTGCCAGCAGCTTATCGAGTTCCACAGATACGCAGTATTTT
>TRBV29-1|TRBJ1-2|few|.
CSVESGVGSDGYTF
TGCAGCGTTGAAAGCGGGGTAGGTTCGGATGGCTACACCTTC
>TRBV9|TRBJ1-5|few|TRBD1
CASSVGAGGTQPQHF
TGTGCCAGCAGCGTAGGGGCAGGGGGGACTCAGCCCCAGCATTTT
>TRBV25-1|TRBJ2-5|.|.
CASSYLRGQETQYF
TGTGCCAGCAGTTACCTCCGGGGCCAAGAGACCCAGTACTTC
>TRBV7-9|TRBJ1-6|.|TRBD1
CASSPPGQGNSPLHF
TGTGCCAGCAGCCCTCCGGGACAGGGGAATTCACCCCTCCACTTT
>TRBV5-1|TRBJ1-1|.|.
CASSLGREAFF
TGCGCCAGCAGCTTGGGACGCGAAGCTTTCTTT
>TRBV29-1|TRBJ1-1|.|.
CSVGGTAAFF
TGCAGCGTTGGAGGGACGGCGGCTTTCTTT
>TRBV9|TRBJ2-1|.|TRBD2
CASSLTSGGATEQFF
TGTGCCAGCAGCTTGACTAGCGGGGGGGCCACTGAGCAGTTCTTC
>TRBV9|TRBJ2-7|.|.
CASSPGTGGLEQYF
TGTGCCAGCAGCCCCGGGACGGGGGGCCTGGAGCAGTACTTC
>TRBV4-1|TRBJ2-1|.|.
CASSQDPESAMEFF
TGCGCCAGCAGCCAAGATCCCGAGTCAGCAATGGAGTTCTTC
>TRBV9|TRBJ2-1|.|.
CASSVPGTDEQFF
TGTGCCAGCAGCGTACCCGGAACGGATGAGCAGTTCTTC
>TRBV6-1|TRBJ2-4|few|.
CASSGTQGGGDIQYF
TGTGCCAGCAGTGGGACACAGGGTGGTGGAGACATTCAGTACTTC
>TRBV29-1|TRBJ1-2|few|TRBD1
CSVWTGGGYGYTF
TGCAGCGTTTGGACAGGGGGCGGCTATGGCTACACCTTC
>TRBV6-5|TRBJ2-1|.|.
CASSRGTYNEQFF
TGTGCCAGCAGTAGGGGGACGTACAATGAGCAGTTCTTC
>TRBV7-9|TRBJ2-1|.|TRBD1
CASRATGDRAPNEQFF
TGTGCCAGCAGAGCCACCGGGGACAGGGCCCCCAATGAGCAGTTCTTC
>TRBV7-9|TRBJ1-2|.|.
CASSLAQQGYGYTF
TGTGCCAGCAGCTTAGCGCAACAGGGCTATGGCTACACCTTC
>TRBV7-2|TRBJ2-3|.|TRBD2
CASSLRGVAGAYTDTQYF
TGTGCCAGCAGCCTCCGCGGAGTAGCGGGGGCCTACACAGATACGCAGTATTTT
>TRBV4-1|TRBJ2-3|.|.
CASSPRGASSTDTQYF
TGCGCCAGCAGCCCCCGGGGAGCTTCTAGCACAGATACGCAGTATTTT
>TRBV27|TRBJ2-6|many|.
CASSLGGFGANVLTF
TGTGCCAGCAGTTTAGGGGGGTTCGGGGCCAACGTCCTGACTTTC
>TRBV4-1|TRBJ1-1|.|.
CASSQRPTGQNTEAFF
TGCGCCAGCAGCCAGAGGCCCACGGGACAGAACACTGAAGCTTTCTTT
>TRBV5-6|TRBJ2-7|.|TRBD1
CASAPSGTGGYEQYF
TGTGCCAGCGCACCGTCAGGGACAGGTGGCTACGAGCAGTACTTC
>TRBV5-1|TRBJ1-1|.|.
CASSFGAGRDTEAFF
TGCGCCAGCAGCTTCGGGGCAGGGAGGGACACTGAAGCTTTCTTT